These 21 T cell receptor beta chains share one sample of origin, sequenced in a study of T cells in Graves' hyperthyroidism and ophthalmopathy. Amplification yielded TCR beta CDR3 regions, with RNA transcripts as the source. A first-round RT-PCR of the TCR CDR3 used the HTBI primer set. Each CDR3 protein is one row after TCRdb ran MiXCR on the multiplex PCR reads. The sample shows under 300,000 distinct CDR3 sequences, roughly 13% of them seen only once. Sequencing input: blood. Source of these receptors: a woman between 40 and 50 years old with Graves' hyperthyroidism.

Comments on this clonotype: One end of the junction does not line up with germline, which may come from a read error. This chain joins TRBV20-1 and TRBJ1-6; D gene unclear. Germline CDR1 is DFQATT and CDR2 is SNEGSKA (reference sequence). CDR3 size: 12 residues. The CDR3, as DNA: TGCAGTGCTAGTCTGAGGGATTCACCCCCCCACTTT. It yields the protein CSASLRDSPPHF.

This clonotype occurred many times. V usage is TRBV3-1 and J usage is TRBJ2-1; the match to TRBD1 covers 7 bases. CDR1 is LGHDT, CDR2 YNNKEL, per germline (reference sequence). Trimming cost V 2 bases and J 2 bases; bases outside gene matches: 6. The CDR3 runs to 16 residues. As DNA, the CDR3 is TGTGCCAGCAGCCAACCGCTAGGGACAGCCTACAATGAGCAGTTCTTC. Amino acid sequence: CASSQPLGTAYNEQFF.

The rearrangement joins TRBV13 to TRBJ2-1; 10 bases align to TRBD2. Trimming removed 7 bases from V and 6 bases from J; junction bases left unmatched: 6. The CDR3 is made up of 14 amino acids. Germline lookup yields CDR1 PRHDT and CDR2 FYEKMQ (reference sequence). The CDR3 region has the DNA TGTGCCAGCACCCCGGGGACTAGCGCCAATGAGCAGTTCTTC. This sequence encodes CASTPGTSANEQFF.

This clonotype was found many times. V and J are TRBV11-2 and TRBJ2-1, with D possibly TRBD1 on 6 matching bases. Germline CDR1 SGHAT, CDR2 FQNNGV. V lost 5 bases to trimming and J lost 7 bases, with 15 bases between them. CDR3 length: 14 residues. The DNA for the CDR3 is TGTGCCAGCAGCGCAGGGGACCCGCGGAATGAGCAGTTCTTC. Amino acid sequence: CASSAGDPRNEQFF.

This clonotype was found many times. This chain links TRBV12-3 or TRBV12-4 with TRBJ2-1; 8 nucleotides line up with TRBD2. There are 14 residues in the CDR3. J was trimmed by 6 bases and V by 10 bases; bases with no gene match: 11. This CDR3 reads CAILGASGSNEQFF. The CDR3 DNA is TGTGCCATTTTGGGGGCTAGCGGGTCCAATGAGCAGTTCTTC.

This clonotype was picked up many times. The CDR3 loop is CATSERDTQYF. The CDR3 DNA reads as TGTGCCACCAGTGAAAGGGATACGCAGTATTTT. The rearrangement uses TRBV24-1 and TRBJ2-3, with D hard to call. Germline-derived CDR1 and CDR2 are KGHDR and SFDVKD. CDR3 length: 11 amino acids. V dropped 4 bases and J dropped 6 bases, with 4 bases sitting between them.

This clonotype has only a few counts. The V gene is TRBV10-3, the J gene TRBJ2-1; 16 bases are a match to TRBD2. This CDR3 spans 17 amino acids. Trimming cost V 6 bases and J 2 bases; bases outside gene matches: 4. Germline CDR1 is ENHRY and CDR2 is SYGVKD. The CDR3 sequence: CAIRGLAGGQAYNEQFF. CDR3 coding DNA: TGTGCCATCAGGGGACTAGCGGGAGGGCAAGCCTACAATGAGCAGTTCTTC.

In the case of this clonotype: One end of the junction varies from germline; a read error may be responsible. The DNA for the CDR3 is TGTGTCAGCAGTCGATATGGGACAGGGGGCGTAATCGGGGAGCTGTTTTTT. It yields the protein CVSSRYGTGGVIGELFF. This chain links TRBV28 with TRBJ2-2; 12 bases are shared with TRBD1. CDR3 length equals 17 residues. Germline V gene sequence: CDR1 MDHEN, CDR2 SYDVKM.

This clonotype showed up many times. The chain uses TRBV20-1 and TRBJ1-3, with D uncertain. This CDR3 is built from 13 residues. The V and J ends lost 3 bases and 4 bases respectively, with 10 bases between them. The germline gives CDR1 DFQATT, CDR2 SNEGSKA (reference sequence). The DNA for the CDR3 is TGCAGTGCTAGCGACGGCCACGGAAACACCATATATTTT. As protein: CSASDGHGNTIYF.

This clonotype came up many times. The chain couples TRBV29-1 to TRBJ2-1; D not certain. Germline lookup yields CDR1 SQVTM and CDR2 ANQGSEA. V shed 6 bases and J shed 12 bases, with 18 bases lying between them. The CDR3 loop spans 12 amino acids. The CDR3 sequence is CSVARTGHPQFF. The CDR3 region has the DNA TGCAGCGTAGCCAGGACCGGGCATCCGCAGTTCTTC.

This clonotype was observed many times. CDR3: CASSNRDPLDEQFF. As DNA, the CDR3 is TGTGCCAGCAGCAACCGGGACCCCCTGGATGAGCAGTTCTTC. This chain uses TRBV3-1 with TRBJ2-1; D could derive from TRBD1 or TRBD2 (5 bases each). The V end lost 5 bases, the J end lost 8 bases, and 16 bases lay between the germline ends. The CDR3 is 14 residues long. CDR1 is LGHDT and CDR2 is YNNKEL in the germline V gene (reference sequence).

This clonotype was recorded many times. This chain uses TRBV12-3 or TRBV12-4 with TRBJ1-4, with D unresolved. The CDR3 covers 13 residues. Trimming stripped 6 bases from V and 8 bases from J, with 13 bases between. The CDR3 spells CASSLTRIEKLFF. As DNA, the CDR3 is TGTGCCAGCAGCCTGACAAGAATCGAAAAACTGTTTTTT.

This clonotype was counted many times. This chain joins TRBV18 and TRBJ1-1; D gene ambiguous. Germline CDR1 is KGHSH and CDR2 is LQKENI. The V end lost 2 bases, the J end lost 4 bases, and 11 bases lay between the germline ends. This CDR3 has 14 amino acids. The CDR3 sequence: CASSPGGSFTEAFF. The DNA for the CDR3 is TGTGCCAGCTCACCAGGCGGGAGTTTCACTGAAGCTTTCTTT. Looking up the rest from reference TRBV18 and TRBJ1-1 gives the full variable domain: NAGVMQNPRHLVRRRGQEARLRCSPMKGHSHVYWYRQLPEEGLKFMVYLQKENIIDESGMPKERFSAEFPKEGPSILRIQQVVRGDSAAYFCASSPGGSFTEAFFGQGTRLTVV.

This clonotype was seen a few times. The chain joins TRBV29-1 to TRBJ2-2; D is ambiguous. Trimming left V 4 bases short and J 1 base short, with 7 bases between. The CDR3 is 13 residues long. Germline CDR1 and CDR2: SQVTM and ANQGSEA. The CDR3 DNA reads as TGCAGCGTTGTAAAACTGAACACCGGGGAGCTGTTTTTT. Its translation is CSVVKLNTGELFF.

This clonotype was seen repeatedly, ten times or more. The CDR3 is CASSLNGDTEAFF. CDR3 coding DNA: TGTGCCAGCAGCTTAAACGGGGACACTGAAGCTTTCTTT. This chain joins TRBV7-9 and TRBJ1-1, with D unresolved. V was clipped by 2 bases and J by 3 bases, with 7 bases between them. Germline CDR1 and CDR2: SEHNR and FQNEAQ (reference sequence). The CDR3 runs to 13 residues.

This clonotype was observed at least ten times. The rearrangement links TRBV5-1 to TRBJ2-5, with D uncertain. Germline CDR1 and CDR2: SGHRS and YFSETQ. V shed 0 bases and J shed 1 base, with 4 bases lying between them. The CDR3 is 13 amino acids. For the CDR3, the DNA is TGCGCCAGCAGCTTGGCTCGCCAAGAGACCCAGTACTTC. Translated: CASSLARQETQYF.

This clonotype was seen only a few times. A single base separates this from a much larger clone, so it may be a read error. The chain couples TRBV10-3 to TRBJ1-1; D uncertain. The germline V gene encodes CDR1 ENHRY and CDR2 SYGVKD. The V gene lost 7 bases and the J gene lost 3 bases, with 12 bases spanning the gap. The CDR3 extends over 13 amino acids. For the CDR3, the DNA is TGTGCCATCATACGAGGCGAGGACACTGAAGCTTTCTTT. Its translation is CAIIRGEDTEAFF.

The chain is built from TRBV6-5 and TRBJ2-3; D gene uncertain. This CDR3 region has 12 residues. Trimming stripped 2 bases from V and 6 bases from J, with 6 bases between. The germline V gene encodes CDR1 MNHEY and CDR2 SVGAGI. The CDR3 is CASSYGRDTQYF. CDR3 nucleotides: TGTGCCAGCAGTTACGGGCGGGATACGCAGTATTTT.

This clonotype was observed many times. The chain links TRBV20-1 to TRBJ1-5; no firm D call. This CDR3 is 12 amino acids long. Germline V gives CDR1 DFQATT, CDR2 SNEGSKA (reference sequence). This chain's CDR3 is CSATDSNQPQHF. The CDR3 DNA sequence: TGCAGCGCCACGGACAGCAATCAGCCCCAGCATTTT.

This clonotype was counted between two and nine times. The V and J genes are TRBV11-3 and TRBJ2-5; D perhaps matches TRBD1 (5 bases). Germline values: CDR1 SGHNT, CDR2 YENEEA. The CDR3 has 13 amino acids. Trimming pared 7 bases from V and 5 bases from J, leaving 14 bases between. The CDR3 loop is CASKQWGRETQYF. The CDR3 DNA follows: TGTGCCAGCAAACAATGGGGCCGCGAGACCCAGTACTTC.

This clonotype has more than one count but fewer than ten. This rearrangement joins TRBV20-1 to TRBJ1-4, with 9 bases that match TRBD1. This CDR3 region has 14 residues. Germline values: CDR1 DFQATT, CDR2 SNEGSKA (reference sequence). With V trimmed by 6 bases and J by 6 bases, 8 bases remained unmatched. The CDR3 spells CSAPDDRGDEKLFF. Here the CDR3 DNA reads TGCAGTGCCCCTGATGACAGGGGGGATGAAAAACTGTTTTTT.